One sample yielded the 24 T cell receptor beta chains listed below, sequenced in a study of molecular identifiers for immune sequencing clone quantification. TCRdb ran MiXCR on the PCR reads and lists one entry per CDR3 protein. The sample includes approximately 590,000 distinct CDR3 sequences, 25% seen only once; the top ten take about 0.73%. The sequenced sample was naive CD8+ T cells from blood, with Jurkat cell RNA spiked in. Subset defined: FACS-sorted CD8+CD4-CCR7+CD45RA+ naive T cells. The receptors shown here come from a human donor in good health. Some libraries in this study had Jurkat cell RNA spiked in.

The rearrangement links TRBV27 to TRBJ1-1; 7 bases align to TRBD1. V was clipped by 5 bases and J by 1 base; unmatched bases: 7. The CDR3 runs 15 residues. The germline gives CDR1 MNHEY, CDR2 SMNVEV (reference sequence). The CDR3 spells CASSRGRGANTEAFF. The CDR3 DNA is TGTGCCAGCAGTCGGGGCAGGGGGGCGAACACTGAAGCTTTCTTT.

V gene TRBV27 combines with J gene TRBJ2-1, with TRBD2 identical over 7 bases. Germline V CDR1 and CDR2: MNHEY, SMNVEV (reference sequence). The CDR3 has 13 residues. Germline trimming cut 3 bases from V and 6 bases from J; bases unmatched to any gene: 2. The CDR3 DNA follows: TGTGCCAGCAGTTTGCGGGAGAGCAATGAGCAGTTCTTC. Translation gives CASSLRESNEQFF.

This clonotype is a singleton in its sample. Possible read error: a much larger clone is one base away. This chain uses TRBV12-3 or TRBV12-4 with TRBJ1-1; a possible D gene is TRBD1 (5 bases). The length of the CDR3 is 12 residues. CDR3 sequence reads: CAGSYRITEAFF. The CDR3 DNA is TGTGCCGGCAGTTACAGGATCACTGAAGCTTTCTTT.

This clonotype showed up many times. The J gene is TRBJ2-5, the V gene TRBV5-1; 8 positions match TRBD2. Germline V gene data show CDR1 as SGHRS and CDR2 as YFSETQ. The CDR3 consists of 16 residues. Losses at the gene ends were 0 bases for V and 4 bases for J; bases not matched to a gene: 8. The CDR3 protein is CASSLGSGSVGETQYF. The CDR3 DNA is TGCGCCAGCAGCTTGGGCAGCGGGAGTGTCGGAGAGACCCAGTACTTC. Looking up the rest from reference TRBV5-1 and TRBJ2-5 gives the full variable domain: KAGVTQTPRYLIKTRGQQVTLSCSPISGHRSVSWYQQTPGQGLQFLFEYFSETQRNKGNFPGRFSGRQFSNSRSEMNVSTLELGDSALYLCASSLGSGSVGETQYFGPGTRLLVL.

This sequence joins TRBV28 and TRBJ2-7; TRBD2 might be the D (7 bases). V shed 5 bases and J shed 0 bases, with 14 bases lying between them. Looked up from germline, CDR1 is MDHEN and CDR2 is SYDVKM. The CDR3 is made up of 15 amino acids. The DNA for the CDR3 is TGTGCCAGCAGTCCCGGGGGGACACACTCCTACGAGCAGTACTTC. Its translation: CASSPGGTHSYEQYF.

To note about this clonotype: At one boundary the junction diverges from the germline segment, which might be a read error. This chain uses TRBV19 with TRBJ1-1, with a weak D call TRBD1 (6 bases). CDR1 and CDR2 (germline): LNHDA, SQIVND (reference sequence). The CDR3 consists of 15 residues. DNA of the CDR3: TGTGCCAGTAGTATCGTGGACAGATCGAACTCTGAAGCTTTCTTT. It yields the protein CASSIVDRSNSEAFF.

This clonotype was seen only a few times. A much larger clone differs from this one at a single base, so this may be a read error. The chain couples TRBV29-1 to TRBJ1-2, with TRBD1 matching 7 bases. Germline V gene lookup returns CDR1 SQVTM and CDR2 ANQGSEA. This CDR3 is 14 amino acids long. The CDR3 sequence: CGVFFRDSPYGYTF. The CDR3 DNA follows: TGCGGCGTATTCTTCCGGGACAGTCCCTATGGCTACACCTTC.

This chain uses TRBV28 with TRBJ2-7, with 7 positions matching TRBD1. CDR3 length: 15 residues. Looked up from germline, CDR1 is MDHEN and CDR2 is SYDVKM. J gave up 4 bases and V 6 bases, and 12 bases lay outside the gene matches. The CDR3 here is CASSSWTGQDYEQYF. CDR3 coding DNA: TGTGCCAGCAGCTCATGGACAGGTCAGGATTACGAGCAGTACTTC.

At least ten counts were recorded for this clonotype. CDR3 nucleotides: TGCAGTGCTAGAGATCTCACTAGCGGGATAGATACGCAGTATTTT. It encodes CSARDLTSGIDTQYF. The chain joins TRBV20-1 to TRBJ2-3; the match to TRBD2 covers 10 bases. J gave up 5 bases and V 0 bases, and 5 bases lay outside the gene matches. The CDR3 has 15 amino acids. Looked up from germline, CDR1 is DFQATT and CDR2 is SNEGSKA (reference sequence).

Note on this clonotype: A much larger clonotype is one base distant, so this may be a read error. This rearrangement joins TRBV19 to TRBJ2-7; 7 nucleotides agree with TRBD2. This CDR3 region has 14 residues. Germline CDR1 reads LNHDA; CDR2 reads SQIVND (reference sequence). The V and J ends lost 4 bases and 5 bases, in that order; junction bases with no gene match: 8. CDR3 in amino acids: CASSTPGGSNEQYF. The CDR3 nucleotides read TGTGCCAGTAGTACTCCCGGCGGGAGTAACGAGCAGTACTTC.

As to this clonotype: Mismatch with germline at one junction end may stem from a read error. The chain combines TRBV30 with TRBJ2-7, with no clear D. Looked up from germline, CDR1 is GTSNPN and CDR2 is SVGIG (reference sequence). The CDR3 is 12 amino acids. CDR3 in amino acids: CAWSVEEYEKYF. Here the CDR3 DNA reads TGTGCCTGGAGTGTCGAAGAATACGAGAAGTACTTC.

There are a few counts of this clonotype. The chain joins TRBV6-5 to TRBJ2-7; 10 bases line up with TRBD1. CDR3 length: 15 residues. Germline CDR1 is MNHEY and CDR2 is SVGAGI. Trimming took 10 bases from V and 2 from J; bases not matched to a gene: 11. The CDR3 DNA is TGTGCCACCCCAGTTGACGGGACAGGGGCCTACGAGCAGTACTTC. Encoded protein: CATPVDGTGAYEQYF.

To note about this clonotype: The conserved phenylalanine or tryptophan normally closing the CDR3 is absent here, so this likely arose from a read error. The chain combines TRBV29-1 with TRBJ1-1; TRBD1 agrees at 7 bases. This CDR3 has 13 residues. Germline loops: CDR1 SQVTM, CDR2 ANQGSEA. The V gene end was trimmed by 7 bases and the J gene end by 4 bases; junction bases not matched to a gene: 9. The CDR3 protein is CSATGAFGTEAFL. The CDR3 DNA is TGCAGCGCCACAGGGGCGTTCGGCACTGAAGCTTTCTTA.

This clonotype was counted only a few times. The chain couples TRBV19 to TRBJ2-1; possibly TRBD2 for D (6 bases). Germline CDR1 is LNHDA and CDR2 is SQIVND (reference sequence). V was shortened by 3 bases and J by 4 bases, with 16 bases between the two germline ends. The CDR3 consists of 16 residues. Here the CDR3 DNA reads TGTGCCAGTAGTATCCGGGGAGGCGGGGTATACAATGAGCAGTTCTTC. Residues: CASSIRGGGVYNEQFF.

The genes are TRBV15 and TRBJ1-1; a possible D gene is TRBD1 (5 bases). V was cut by 0 bases and J by 1 base, with 9 bases left in between. The CDR3 loop spans 15 amino acids. Looked up from germline, CDR1 is LNHNV and CDR2 is YYDKDF (reference sequence). CDR3 sequence (DNA): TGTGCCACCAGCAGAGATAGCCAGGGGAACACTGAAGCTTTCTTT. It translates to CATSRDSQGNTEAFF.

With regard to this clonotype: The conserved final phenylalanine or tryptophan is absent from the CDR3, which likely points to a read error. V and J are TRBV7-9 and TRBJ1-1, with D unresolved. V lost 0 bases and J 1 base, leaving 12 bases between the germline ends. CDR1 and CDR2 (germline): SEHNR, FQNEAQ (reference sequence). The CDR3 totals 16 residues. CDR3 DNA sequence: TGTGCCAGCAGCTTAGCCCGAGGTCTCGGGAACACTGAAGCTTTCTAT. Residues: CASSLARGLGNTEAFY.

The rearrangement joins TRBV9 to TRBJ2-7, with TRBD1 identical over 8 bases. The CDR3 spans 14 residues. The V and J ends lost 5 bases and 2 bases, in that order; junction bases with no gene match: 6. Per the germline V gene, CDR1 is SGDLS and CDR2 is YYNGEE. The CDR3 bases are TGTGCCAGCAGGCGGACAGGGTCAACCTACGAGCAGTACTTC. Protein product: CASRRTGSTYEQYF.

This clonotype has a count of ten or more. The chain combines TRBV10-2 with TRBJ2-5, with a possible D match to TRBD1 (6 bases). Germline CDR1 reads WSHSY; CDR2 reads SAAADI. V was trimmed by 3 bases and J by 4 bases, leaving 12 bases between them. The CDR3 length is 14 residues. The CDR3 is CASSDWQGIETQYF. CDR3 DNA: TGCGCCAGCAGTGATTGGCAGGGGATAGAGACCCAGTACTTC.

Comments on this clonotype: A much more abundant neighbour one base away suggests this may be a read error. The chain links TRBV6-1 to TRBJ2-4; D unresolved. V was clipped by 10 bases and J by 7 bases, with 17 bases between them. Germline V gene sequence: CDR1 MNHNS, CDR2 SASEGT. This CDR3 contains 13 residues. In DNA form, the CDR3 reads TGTGCCATCAGAGGAACAGTGGAGAACATTCAGTACTTC. The encoded protein is CAIRGTVENIQYF.

This chain uses TRBV19 with TRBJ1-5, with D unclear. This CDR3 is 15 amino acids long. Trimming removed 6 bases from V and 2 bases from J, with 14 bases in between. Germline V gives CDR1 LNHDA, CDR2 SQIVND (reference sequence). The CDR3 region has the DNA TGTGCCAGTAGCTCATACGTGGGTCGCAATCAGCCCCAGCATTTT. Amino acids: CASSSYVGRNQPQHF.

There are many counts of this clonotype. This chain links TRBV29-1 with TRBJ2-7, with D unclear. Deletions cut 2 bases from V and 0 bases from J, with 8 bases between. The germline V gene encodes CDR1 SQVTM and CDR2 ANQGSEA. CDR3 length: 13 residues. The CDR3 DNA reads as TGCAGCGTTGAAACTCCCGGCTCCTACGAGCAGTACTTC. The encoded protein is CSVETPGSYEQYF.

V and J are TRBV7-2 and TRBJ2-1, with a weak D call TRBD2 (6 bases). This CDR3 is 19 amino acids long. With 0 bases removed from V and 3 bases from J, the gap between germline ends came to 21 bases. Germline CDR1 reads SGHTA; CDR2 reads FQGNSA. The CDR3 DNA reads as TGTGCCAGCAGCTTAGCGGTGTTTGGTGGGCGGGGTGACTACAATGAGCAGTTCTTC. It translates to CASSLAVFGGRGDYNEQFF.

Points on this clonotype: A read error may produce the germline difference seen at one junction end. J is TRBJ2-7 and V is TRBV30, with 8 bases fitting TRBD1. The CDR3 is made up of 13 amino acids. Germline CDR1 reads GTSNPN; CDR2 reads SVGIG (reference sequence). CDR3 DNA sequence: TGTGCCTGGAGTACAGGGGGTAGCTACGAGCAGTGCTTC. It specifies CAWSTGGSYEQCF.

V usage is TRBV27 and J usage is TRBJ2-5, with TRBD2 matching over 9 bases. Trimming cost V 2 bases and J 6 bases; bases outside gene matches: 13. The CDR3 has 17 amino acids. Per germline, CDR1 MNHEY and CDR2 SMNVEV (reference sequence). This chain's CDR3 is CASSLGLSSGIGKTQYF. The CDR3 DNA reads TGTGCCAGCAGTTTAGGATTATCTAGCGGGATTGGAAAGACCCAGTACTTC.